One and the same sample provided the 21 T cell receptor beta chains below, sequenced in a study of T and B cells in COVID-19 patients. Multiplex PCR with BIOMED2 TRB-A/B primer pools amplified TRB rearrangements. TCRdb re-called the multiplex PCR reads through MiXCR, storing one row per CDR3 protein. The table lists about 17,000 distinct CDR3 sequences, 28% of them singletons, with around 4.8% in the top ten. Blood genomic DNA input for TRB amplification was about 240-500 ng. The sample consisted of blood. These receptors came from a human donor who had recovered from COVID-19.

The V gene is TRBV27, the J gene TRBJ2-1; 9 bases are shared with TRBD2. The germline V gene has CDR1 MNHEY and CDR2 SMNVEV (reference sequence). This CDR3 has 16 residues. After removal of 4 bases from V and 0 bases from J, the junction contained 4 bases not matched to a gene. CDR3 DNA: TGTGCCAGCAGTTCTAGCGGGGCCGCCTCCTACAATGAGCAGTTCTTC. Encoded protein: CASSSSGAASYNEQFF.

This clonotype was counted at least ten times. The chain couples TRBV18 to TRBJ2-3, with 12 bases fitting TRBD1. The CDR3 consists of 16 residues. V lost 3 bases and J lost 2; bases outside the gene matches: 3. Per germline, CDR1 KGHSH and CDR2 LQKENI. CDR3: CASSPGDRGHTDTQYF. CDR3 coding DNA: TGTGCCAGCTCACCGGGGGACAGGGGGCACACAGATACGCAGTATTTT.

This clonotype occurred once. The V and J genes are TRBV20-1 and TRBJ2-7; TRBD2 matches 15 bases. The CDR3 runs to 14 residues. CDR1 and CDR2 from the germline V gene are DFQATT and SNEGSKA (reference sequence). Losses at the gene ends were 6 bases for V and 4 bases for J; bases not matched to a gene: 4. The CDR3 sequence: CSAGGLAGGYEQYF. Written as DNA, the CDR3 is TGCAGTGCCGGTGGACTAGCGGGGGGGTACGAGCAGTACTTC.

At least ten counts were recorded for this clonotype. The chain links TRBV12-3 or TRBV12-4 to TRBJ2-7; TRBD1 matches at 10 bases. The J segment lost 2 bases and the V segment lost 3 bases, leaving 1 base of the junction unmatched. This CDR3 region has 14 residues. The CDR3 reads CASSFGTGAYEQYF. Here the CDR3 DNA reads TGTGCCAGCAGTTTTGGGACAGGGGCCTACGAGCAGTACTTC.

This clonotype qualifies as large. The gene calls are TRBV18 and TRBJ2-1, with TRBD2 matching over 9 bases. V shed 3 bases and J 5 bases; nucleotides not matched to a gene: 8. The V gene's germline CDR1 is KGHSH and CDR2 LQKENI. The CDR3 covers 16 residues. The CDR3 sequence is CASSPDGTSLHNEQFF. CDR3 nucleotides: TGTGCCAGCTCACCCGACGGGACTAGCCTTCACAATGAGCAGTTCTTC.

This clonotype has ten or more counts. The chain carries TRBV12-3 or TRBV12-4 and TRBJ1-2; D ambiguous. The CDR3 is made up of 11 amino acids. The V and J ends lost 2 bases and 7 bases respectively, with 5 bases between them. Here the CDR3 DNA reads TGTGCCAGCAGTTTATCTACTGGCTACACCTTC. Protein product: CASSLSTGYTF.

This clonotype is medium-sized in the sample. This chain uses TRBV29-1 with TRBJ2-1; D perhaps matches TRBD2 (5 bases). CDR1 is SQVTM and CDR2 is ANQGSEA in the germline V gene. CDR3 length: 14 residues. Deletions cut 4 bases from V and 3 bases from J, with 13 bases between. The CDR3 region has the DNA TGCAGCGTTGTAATCGGGGTCAGCTACAATGAGCAGTTCTTC. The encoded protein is CSVVIGVSYNEQFF.

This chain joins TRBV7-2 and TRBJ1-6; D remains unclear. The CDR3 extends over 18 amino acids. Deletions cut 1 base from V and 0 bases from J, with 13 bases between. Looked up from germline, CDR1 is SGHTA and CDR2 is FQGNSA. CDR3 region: CASSLDPPISSYNSPLHF. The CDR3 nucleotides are TGTGCCAGCAGCTTAGACCCCCCCATAAGCTCCTATAATTCACCCCTCCACTTT.

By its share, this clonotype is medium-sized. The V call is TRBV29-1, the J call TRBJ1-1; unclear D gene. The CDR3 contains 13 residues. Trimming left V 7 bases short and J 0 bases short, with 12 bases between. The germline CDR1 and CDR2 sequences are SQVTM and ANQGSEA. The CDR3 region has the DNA TGCAGCGCCTCAGGTTCCCTGAACACTGAAGCTTTCTTT. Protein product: CSASGSLNTEAFF.

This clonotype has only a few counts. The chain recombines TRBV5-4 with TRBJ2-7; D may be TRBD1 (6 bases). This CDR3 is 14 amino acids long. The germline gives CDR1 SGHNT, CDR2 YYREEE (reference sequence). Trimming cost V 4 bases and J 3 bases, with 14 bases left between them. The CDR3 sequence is CASSLLTGYYEQYF. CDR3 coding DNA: TGTGCCAGCAGCCTTTTGACAGGTTACTACGAGCAGTACTTC.

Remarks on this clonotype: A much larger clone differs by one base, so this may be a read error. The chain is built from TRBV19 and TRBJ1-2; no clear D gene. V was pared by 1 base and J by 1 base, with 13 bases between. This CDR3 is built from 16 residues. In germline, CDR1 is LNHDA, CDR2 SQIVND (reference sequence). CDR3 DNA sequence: TGTGCCAGTAGTATAGGAGGCGACCGATATAACTATGGCTACACCTTC. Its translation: CASSIGGDRYNYGYTF.

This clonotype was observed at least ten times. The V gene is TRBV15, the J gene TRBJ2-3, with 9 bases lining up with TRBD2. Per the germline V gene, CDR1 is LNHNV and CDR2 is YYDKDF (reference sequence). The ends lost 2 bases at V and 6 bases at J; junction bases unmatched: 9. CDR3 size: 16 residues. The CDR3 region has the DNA TGTGCCACCAGCAGATTACCCCGAAGCGGGGGGGATACGCAGTATTTT. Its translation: CATSRLPRSGGDTQYF.

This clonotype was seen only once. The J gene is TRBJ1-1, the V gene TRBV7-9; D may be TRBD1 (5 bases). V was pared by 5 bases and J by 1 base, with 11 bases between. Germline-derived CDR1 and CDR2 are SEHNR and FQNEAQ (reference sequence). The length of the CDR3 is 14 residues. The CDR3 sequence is CASSMRQTNTEAFF. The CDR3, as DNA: TGTGCCAGCAGCATGAGACAGACGAACACTGAAGCTTTCTTT. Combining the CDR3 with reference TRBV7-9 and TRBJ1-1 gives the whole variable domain DTGVSQNPRHKITKRGQNVTFRCDPISEHNRLYWYRQTLGQGPEFLTYFQNEAQLEKSRLLSDRFSAERPKGSFSTLEIQRTEQGDSAMYLCASSMRQTNTEAFFGQGTRLTVV.

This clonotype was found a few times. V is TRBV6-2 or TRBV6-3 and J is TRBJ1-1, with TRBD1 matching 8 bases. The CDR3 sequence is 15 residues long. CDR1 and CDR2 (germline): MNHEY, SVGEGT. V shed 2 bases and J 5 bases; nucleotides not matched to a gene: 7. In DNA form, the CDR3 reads TGTGCCAGCAGTTACGCGGACAGGGTAGGGACTGAAGCTTTCTTT. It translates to CASSYADRVGTEAFF.

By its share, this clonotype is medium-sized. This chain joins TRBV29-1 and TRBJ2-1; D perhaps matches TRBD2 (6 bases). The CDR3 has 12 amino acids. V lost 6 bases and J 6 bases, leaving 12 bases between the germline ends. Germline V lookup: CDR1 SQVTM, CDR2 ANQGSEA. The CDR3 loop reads CSVAGQGNEQFF. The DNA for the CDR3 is TGCAGCGTGGCGGGGCAGGGCAATGAGCAGTTCTTC.

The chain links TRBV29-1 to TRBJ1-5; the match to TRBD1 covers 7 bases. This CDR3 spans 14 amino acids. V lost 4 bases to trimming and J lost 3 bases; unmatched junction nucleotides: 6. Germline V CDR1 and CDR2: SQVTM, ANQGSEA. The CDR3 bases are TGCAGCGTTGTTAGGGGGCGCGACAATCAGCCCCAGCATTTT. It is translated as CSVVRGRDNQPQHF.

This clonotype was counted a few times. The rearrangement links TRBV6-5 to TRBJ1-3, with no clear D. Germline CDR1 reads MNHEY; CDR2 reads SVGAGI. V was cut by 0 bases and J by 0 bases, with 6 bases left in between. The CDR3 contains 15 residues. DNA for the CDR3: TGTGCCAGCAGTTACTCACGGAACTCTGGAAACACCATATATTTT. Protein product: CASSYSRNSGNTIYF.

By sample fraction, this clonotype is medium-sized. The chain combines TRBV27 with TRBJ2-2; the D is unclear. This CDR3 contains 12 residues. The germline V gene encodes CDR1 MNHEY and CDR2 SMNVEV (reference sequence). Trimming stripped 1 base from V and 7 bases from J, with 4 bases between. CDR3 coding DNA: TGTGCCAGCAGTTTATGGGGCGGGGAGCTGTTTTTT. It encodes CASSLWGGELFF.

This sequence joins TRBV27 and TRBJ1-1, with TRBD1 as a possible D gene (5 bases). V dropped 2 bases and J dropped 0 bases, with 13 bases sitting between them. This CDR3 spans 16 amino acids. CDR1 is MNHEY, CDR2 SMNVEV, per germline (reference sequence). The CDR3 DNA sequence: TGTGCCAGCAGTTTACTGGGGGTGAACATGAACACTGAAGCTTTCTTT. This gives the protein CASSLLGVNMNTEAFF.

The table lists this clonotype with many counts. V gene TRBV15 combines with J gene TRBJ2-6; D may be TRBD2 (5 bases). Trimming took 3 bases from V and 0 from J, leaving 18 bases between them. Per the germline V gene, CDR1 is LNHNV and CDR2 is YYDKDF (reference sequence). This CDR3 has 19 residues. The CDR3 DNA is TGTGCCACCAGCAGCCGGGCGGACTTGGGAAACTCTGGGGCCAACGTCCTGACTTTC. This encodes CATSSRADLGNSGANVLTF.

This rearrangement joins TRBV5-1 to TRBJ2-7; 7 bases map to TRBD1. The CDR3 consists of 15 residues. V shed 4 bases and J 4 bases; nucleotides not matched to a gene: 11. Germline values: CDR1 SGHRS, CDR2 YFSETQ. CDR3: CASSVGQNQAYEQYF. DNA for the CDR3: TGCGCCAGCAGCGTGGGACAGAACCAAGCTTACGAGCAGTACTTC.